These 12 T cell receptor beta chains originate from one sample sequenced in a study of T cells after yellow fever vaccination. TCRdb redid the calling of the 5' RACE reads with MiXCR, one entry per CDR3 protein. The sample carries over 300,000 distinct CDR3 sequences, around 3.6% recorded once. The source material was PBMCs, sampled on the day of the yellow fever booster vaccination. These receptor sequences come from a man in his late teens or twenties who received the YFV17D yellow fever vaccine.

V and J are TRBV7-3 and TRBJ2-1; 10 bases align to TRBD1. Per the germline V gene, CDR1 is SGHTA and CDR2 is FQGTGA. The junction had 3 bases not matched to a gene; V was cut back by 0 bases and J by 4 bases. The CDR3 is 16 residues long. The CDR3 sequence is CASSLTTGGYYNEQFF. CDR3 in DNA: TGTGCCAGCAGCTTAACGACAGGGGGCTATTACAATGAGCAGTTCTTC.

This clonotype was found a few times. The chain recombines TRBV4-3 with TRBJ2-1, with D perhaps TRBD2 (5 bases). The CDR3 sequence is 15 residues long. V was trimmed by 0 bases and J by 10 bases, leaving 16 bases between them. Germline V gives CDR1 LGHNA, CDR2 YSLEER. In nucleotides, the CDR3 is TGCGCCAGCAGCCAAGAAGGGATCCTTGGCGGGGAGCAGTTCTTC. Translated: CASSQEGILGGEQFF.

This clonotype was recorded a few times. The CDR3 DNA is TGCGCCAGCAGTGAGTCCTCACAGGGAAACTATGGCTACACCTTC. Amino acids: CASSESSQGNYGYTF. The chain combines TRBV10-2 with TRBJ1-2; maybe TRBD1 (6 bases). V lost 0 bases to trimming and J lost 2 bases, with 10 bases between them. The CDR3 consists of 15 residues. Germline V gives CDR1 WSHSY, CDR2 SAAADI.

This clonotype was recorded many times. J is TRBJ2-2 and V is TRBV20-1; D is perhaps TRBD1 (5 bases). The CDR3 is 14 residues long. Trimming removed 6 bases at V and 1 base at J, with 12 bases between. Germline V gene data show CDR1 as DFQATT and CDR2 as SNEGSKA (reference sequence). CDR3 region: CSAKAQGNTGELFF. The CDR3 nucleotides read TGCAGTGCCAAGGCCCAGGGGAACACCGGGGAGCTGTTTTTT.

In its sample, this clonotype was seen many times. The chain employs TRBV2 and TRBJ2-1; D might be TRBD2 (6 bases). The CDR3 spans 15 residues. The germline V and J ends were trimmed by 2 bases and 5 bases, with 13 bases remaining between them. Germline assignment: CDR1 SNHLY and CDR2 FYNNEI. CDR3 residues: CASSEMGLVNNEQFF. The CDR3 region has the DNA TGTGCCAGCAGTGAAATGGGACTGGTTAACAATGAGCAGTTCTTC.

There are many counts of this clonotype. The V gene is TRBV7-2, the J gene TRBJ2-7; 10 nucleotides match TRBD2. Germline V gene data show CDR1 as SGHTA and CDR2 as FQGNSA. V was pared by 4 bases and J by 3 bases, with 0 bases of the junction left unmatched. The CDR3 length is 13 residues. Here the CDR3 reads CASSWTSGYEQYF. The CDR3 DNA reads TGTGCCAGCAGCTGGACTAGCGGCTACGAGCAGTACTTC.

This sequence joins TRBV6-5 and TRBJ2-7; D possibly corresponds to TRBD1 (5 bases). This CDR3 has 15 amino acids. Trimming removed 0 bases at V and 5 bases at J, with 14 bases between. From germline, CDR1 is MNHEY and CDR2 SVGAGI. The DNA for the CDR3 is TGTGCCAGCAGTTACTCGGGAACAGGCCGAAACGAGCAGTACTTC. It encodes CASSYSGTGRNEQYF.

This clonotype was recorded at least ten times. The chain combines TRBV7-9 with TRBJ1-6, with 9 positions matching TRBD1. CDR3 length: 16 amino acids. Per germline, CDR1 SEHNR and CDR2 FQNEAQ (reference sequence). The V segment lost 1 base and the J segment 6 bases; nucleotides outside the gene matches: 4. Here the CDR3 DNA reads TGTGCCAGCAGCTTAGAGGGACAGGGCCTTAATTCACCCCTCCACTTT. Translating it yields CASSLEGQGLNSPLHF.

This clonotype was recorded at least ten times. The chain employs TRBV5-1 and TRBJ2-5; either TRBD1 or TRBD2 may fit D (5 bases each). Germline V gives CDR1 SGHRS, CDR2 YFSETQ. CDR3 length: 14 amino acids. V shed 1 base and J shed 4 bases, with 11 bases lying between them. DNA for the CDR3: TGCGCCAGCAGCTTGTACCGGGGCACAGAGACCCAGTACTTC. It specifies CASSLYRGTETQYF.

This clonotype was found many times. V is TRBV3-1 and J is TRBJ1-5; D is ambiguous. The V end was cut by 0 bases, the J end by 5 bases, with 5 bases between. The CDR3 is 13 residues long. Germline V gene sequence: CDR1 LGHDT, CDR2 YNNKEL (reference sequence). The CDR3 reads CASSQDLDQPQHF. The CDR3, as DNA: TGTGCCAGCAGCCAAGACCTGGATCAGCCCCAGCATTTT.

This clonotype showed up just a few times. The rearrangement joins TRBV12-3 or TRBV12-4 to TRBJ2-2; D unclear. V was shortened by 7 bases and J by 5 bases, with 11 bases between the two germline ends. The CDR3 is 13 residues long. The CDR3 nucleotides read TGTGCCAGCACCTGGTGGGGTACCGGGGAGCTGTTTTTT. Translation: CASTWWGTGELFF.

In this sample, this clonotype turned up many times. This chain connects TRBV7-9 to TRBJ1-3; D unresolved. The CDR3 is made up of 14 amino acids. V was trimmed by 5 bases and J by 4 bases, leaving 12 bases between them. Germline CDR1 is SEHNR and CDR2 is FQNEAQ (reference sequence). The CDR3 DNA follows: TGTGCCAGCAGCCCCGGGTCCGGGGGAAACACCATATATTTT. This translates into CASSPGSGGNTIYF. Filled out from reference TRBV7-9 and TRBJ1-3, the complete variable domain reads DTGVSQNPRHKITKRGQNVTFRCDPISEHNRLYWYRQTLGQGPEFLTYFQNEAQLEKSRLLSDRFSAERPKGSFSTLEIQRTEQGDSAMYLCASSPGSGGNTIYFGEGSWLTVV.